Presented here are 30 T cell receptor beta chains from one specimen sequenced in a study of shared clonotypes between healthy human individuals. The naive CD8 subset, CD45RO-negative cells positively selected for CCR7, excluded terminally differentiated effector memory CD45RA+ cells. TCRdb's copy holds only in-frame clones and misses some; the assay was immunoSEQ multiplex PCR. The sample contains 2 million to 2.5 million clones, approximately 95% of which appear only once. Sequenced input: naive CD8+ T cells sorted from blood. These receptors all stem from a man younger than 30 in good health.

The CDR3 reads CASSLGLAGGPGELFF. CDR3 DNA sequence: TGTGCCAGCAGCTTAGGACTAGCGGGAGGGCCCGGGGAGCTGTTTTTT. The genes are TRBV27 and TRBJ2-2; 15 bases map to TRBD2. Germline lookup yields CDR1 MNHEY and CDR2 SMNVEV (reference sequence). The CDR3 extends over 16 amino acids. V lost 6 bases to trimming and J lost 6 bases; unmatched junction nucleotides: 5.

This chain connects TRBV27 to TRBJ2-7; tentative D call: TRBD1 (6 bases). The length of the CDR3 is 14 residues. The ends were cut back, 2 bases at V and 3 bases at J, with 11 bases in the middle. Per the germline V gene, CDR1 is MNHEY and CDR2 is SMNVEV (reference sequence). In DNA form, the CDR3 reads TGTGCCAGCAGTTTAAAGGACAGTCGCTACGAGCAGTACTTC. This codes for CASSLKDSRYEQYF.

CDR3 in amino acids: CASSQGLAANYGYTF. Written as DNA, the CDR3 is TGCGCCAGCAGCCAAGGACTGGCAGCTAACTATGGCTACACCTTC. The V call is TRBV4-3, the J call TRBJ1-2; D is undetermined. Germline V lookup: CDR1 LGHNA, CDR2 YSLEER. Trimming shortened V by 1 base and J by 0 bases, and 9 bases separated the two germline ends. CDR3 size: 15 residues.

On this clone: Other nucleotide sequences from this sample produce the same CDR3. CDR3 coding DNA: TGTGCCAGCAGTCCTGGAGCCTCAAACACTGAAGCTTTCTTT. It is translated as CASSPGASNTEAFF. V is TRBV27 and J is TRBJ1-1; D unresolved. Germline V gene data show CDR1 as MNHEY and CDR2 as SMNVEV (reference sequence). The CDR3 contains 14 residues. The germline V and J ends were trimmed by 5 bases and 2 bases, with 12 bases remaining between them.

V is TRBV6-5 and J is TRBJ2-4; 8 bases fit TRBD1. Germline trimming cut 6 bases from V and 5 bases from J; bases unmatched to any gene: 9. CDR1 and CDR2 from the germline V gene are MNHEY and SVGAGI. The CDR3 is 15 amino acids. CDR3 sequence (DNA): TGTGCCAGCAGCGGGACAGGTTATGGGGAAAACATTCAGTACTTC. As protein: CASSGTGYGENIQYF.

This chain links TRBV27 with TRBJ1-1; TRBD1 agrees at 9 bases. CDR3 length equals 17 residues. V was clipped by 0 bases and J by 4 bases; unmatched bases: 9. Germline assignment: CDR1 MNHEY and CDR2 SMNVEV (reference sequence). This chain's CDR3 is CASSLSYGTGTVTEAFF. The CDR3 bases are TGTGCCAGCAGTTTATCGTACGGGACAGGGACCGTCACTGAAGCTTTCTTT.

The V gene is TRBV2, the J gene TRBJ1-4; 9 nucleotides align to TRBD1. The length of the CDR3 is 16 residues. Germline V CDR1 and CDR2: SNHLY, FYNNEI. The V segment lost 2 bases and the J segment 10 bases; nucleotides outside the gene matches: 11. The CDR3 protein is CASSETFGQGQGKLFF. CDR3 bases: TGTGCCAGCAGTGAAACCTTTGGACAGGGACAGGGAAAACTGTTTTTT.

The chain is built from TRBV28 and TRBJ2-3; no reliable D call. V was cut by 6 bases and J by 4 bases, with 11 bases left in between. Germline CDR1 MDHEN, CDR2 SYDVKM. This CDR3 contains 13 residues. This chain's CDR3 is CASSADIADTQYF. CDR3 in DNA: TGTGCCAGCAGCGCTGACATCGCAGATACGCAGTATTTT.

The gene calls are TRBV9 and TRBJ2-5; 7 nucleotides line up with TRBD1. Germline V CDR1 and CDR2: SGDLS, YYNGEE. Trimming removed 0 bases from V and 5 bases from J; junction bases left unmatched: 7. The CDR3 sequence is 15 residues long. In nucleotides, the CDR3 is TGTGCCAGCAGCGTAGCGGGCAGGGGGTGGGAGACCCAGTACTTC. Protein sequence: CASSVAGRGWETQYF.

A word on this clone: Within the sample, other DNA sequences also encode this same CDR3. CDR3 amino acids: CASSPPVSYEQYF. The DNA for the CDR3 is TGTGCCAGCAGCCCCCCTGTTTCCTACGAGCAGTACTTC. The chain uses TRBV13 and TRBJ2-7; D is ambiguous. Germline CDR1 is PRHDT and CDR2 is FYEKMQ (reference sequence). V lost 5 bases and J lost 1, with 9 bases in between. The CDR3 has 13 amino acids.

The chain carries TRBV27 and TRBJ1-5; D gene ambiguous. CDR3 length: 15 residues. V dropped 4 bases and J dropped 6 bases, with 16 bases sitting between them. Per germline, CDR1 MNHEY and CDR2 SMNVEV (reference sequence). CDR3: CASSSGLAGSQPQHF. Written as DNA, the CDR3 is TGTGCCAGCAGTTCGGGTTTGGCCGGTTCTCAGCCCCAGCATTTT.

The genes are TRBV27 and TRBJ1-2; weak D call: TRBD1 (5 bases). Germline loops: CDR1 MNHEY, CDR2 SMNVEV (reference sequence). V was pared by 6 bases and J by 2 bases, with 19 bases between. The CDR3 contains 16 residues. CDR3 nucleotides: TGTGCCAGCAGCCCATCGGCGGGGGTGGTGAACTATGGCTACACCTTC. Protein: CASSPSAGVVNYGYTF.

This chain connects TRBV5-4 to TRBJ2-5, with D perhaps given as TRBD1 or TRBD2 (5 bases each). CDR1 and CDR2 (germline): SGHNT, YYREEE (reference sequence). V lost 0 bases and J 2 bases, leaving 11 bases between the germline ends. The CDR3 is 15 residues long. The CDR3 DNA follows: TGTGCCAGCAGCTTGGACGGGGCGTTACAAGAGACCCAGTACTTC. This gives the protein CASSLDGALQETQYF.

This rearrangement joins TRBV5-6 to TRBJ1-1, with a possible D match to TRBD1 (5 bases). V lost 2 bases and J 5 bases, leaving 10 bases between the germline ends. Germline loops: CDR1 SGHDT, CDR2 YYEEEE. The length of the CDR3 is 13 residues. The CDR3 DNA is TGTGCCAGCAGCTTCGGGGGGTGGACTGAAGCTTTCTTT. It yields the protein CASSFGGWTEAFF.

The gene calls are TRBV5-1 and TRBJ2-3, with 7 nucleotides matching TRBD1. Trimming at V came to 6 bases and at J to 3 bases, leaving 10 bases not matched to a gene. From germline, CDR1 is SGHRS and CDR2 YFSETQ. The CDR3 runs to 15 residues. DNA of the CDR3: TGCGCCAGCAATAACAGGGGTTATAGAACAGATACGCAGTATTTT. The encoded protein is CASNNRGYRTDTQYF.

The rearrangement uses TRBV5-4 and TRBJ2-1, with 11 bases fitting TRBD2. The CDR3 runs to 15 residues. CDR1 SGHNT and CDR2 YYREEE come from the germline V gene (reference sequence). Losses at the gene ends were 2 bases for V and 7 bases for J; bases not matched to a gene: 5. CDR3 residues: CASSFIAGGPNEQFF. In DNA form, the CDR3 reads TGTGCCAGCAGCTTCATAGCGGGGGGGCCGAATGAGCAGTTCTTC.

V and J are TRBV11-2 and TRBJ1-2; D not certain. Germline V gene data show CDR1 as SGHAT and CDR2 as FQNNGV. Deletions cut 0 bases from V and 7 bases from J, with 9 bases between. The CDR3 is made up of 13 amino acids. The CDR3 here is CASSLDFRSGYTF. The CDR3 nucleotides are TGTGCCAGCAGCTTAGATTTTAGGAGTGGCTACACCTTC.

This chain connects TRBV6-6 to TRBJ2-7; D may be TRBD2 (6 bases). The V gene lost 7 bases and the J gene lost 7 bases, with 11 bases spanning the gap. The CDR3 is 11 residues long. The germline V gene has CDR1 MNHNY and CDR2 SVGAGI (reference sequence). The CDR3 protein is CASTVGREQYF. CDR3 coding DNA: TGTGCCAGCACGGTGGGGAGGGAGCAGTACTTC.

Worth noting for this clone: The sample contains more than one DNA sequence encoding this CDR3. This sequence joins TRBV5-6 and TRBJ2-3; D not resolved. V lost 2 bases, J lost 4 bases, and 2 bases lay in between. This CDR3 spans 11 amino acids. The germline CDR1 and CDR2 sequences are SGHDT and YYEEEE. The CDR3 sequence: CASSLADTQYF. In nucleotides, the CDR3 is TGTGCCAGCAGCTTAGCAGATACGCAGTATTTT.

The chain couples TRBV2 to TRBJ2-7, with TRBD1 identical over 9 bases. Trimming at V came to 6 bases and at J to 2 bases, leaving 5 bases not matched to a gene. CDR1 is SNHLY, CDR2 FYNNEI, per germline. CDR3 length: 14 residues. The CDR3 loop is CASSGTGLAYEQYF. Written as DNA, the CDR3 is TGTGCCAGCAGCGGGACAGGGTTAGCCTACGAGCAGTACTTC.

The chain employs TRBV9 and TRBJ2-2; TRBD2 aligns across 8 bases. Germline values: CDR1 SGDLS, CDR2 YYNGEE. The CDR3 has 14 residues. The J segment lost 3 bases and the V segment lost 6 bases, leaving 4 bases of the junction unmatched. For the CDR3, the DNA is TGTGCCAGCACCCCGGGGGGGGACACCGGGGAGCTGTTTTTT. Residues: CASTPGGDTGELFF.

The rearrangement uses TRBV28 and TRBJ2-5; 11 bases match TRBD2. Germline CDR1 reads MDHEN; CDR2 reads SYDVKM. The V segment lost 4 bases and the J segment 2 bases; nucleotides outside the gene matches: 12. The CDR3 loop spans 18 amino acids. The chain's CDR3 is CASSSGASGGTWQETQYF. CDR3 bases: TGTGCCAGCAGTTCGGGCGCTAGCGGGGGGACCTGGCAAGAGACCCAGTACTTC.

A remark on this clone: This CDR3 is also generated by other DNA sequences in the sample. The V and J genes are TRBV15 and TRBJ1-2; no reliable D call. V lost 0 bases to trimming and J lost 3 bases, with 8 bases between them. This CDR3 has 14 residues. CDR1 LNHNV and CDR2 YYDKDF come from the germline V gene (reference sequence). In nucleotides, the CDR3 is TGTGCCACCAGCAGAGATAGGGCAGACTATGGCTACACCTTC. It yields the protein CATSRDRADYGYTF.

The rearrangement joins TRBV4-3 to TRBJ2-7; D is unresolved. The CDR3 is 18 amino acids. CDR1 LGHNA and CDR2 YSLEER come from the germline V gene. The V gene lost 11 bases and the J gene lost 0 bases, with 29 bases spanning the gap. The CDR3 protein is CAGEVSYHLRPPSYEQYF. The CDR3 nucleotides are TGCGCCGGAGAAGTTTCGTATCATCTCAGACCACCCTCCTACGAGCAGTACTTC.

CDR3 in amino acids: CASSPTGEANYGYTF. For the CDR3, the DNA is TGTGCCAGCAGCCCCACCGGGGAAGCTAACTATGGCTACACCTTC. V and J are TRBV27 and TRBJ1-2, with D unclear. The CDR3 runs 15 residues. Per the germline V gene, CDR1 is MNHEY and CDR2 is SMNVEV (reference sequence). Trimming took off 6 bases at V and 0 bases at J, with 14 bases between the two ends.

The chain links TRBV6-1 to TRBJ1-6; 9 bases agree with TRBD1. Trimming at V came to 2 bases and at J to 7 bases, leaving 3 bases not matched to a gene. This CDR3 contains 15 residues. Germline CDR1 MNHNS, CDR2 SASEGT. Written as DNA, the CDR3 is TGTGCCAGCAGTGAATGGGACAGGGACAATTCACCCCTCCACTTT. Translation: CASSEWDRDNSPLHF.

This rearrangement joins TRBV12-5 to TRBJ2-7; 9 nucleotides line up with TRBD1. Germline values: CDR1 LGHNT, CDR2 FRNRAP. The CDR3 sequence is 13 residues long. J lost 3 bases, V lost 4 bases, and 1 base had no gene match. DNA of the CDR3: TGTGCTAGTGGTTGGACAGGGGTCTACGAGCAGTACTTC. Translation: CASGWTGVYEQYF.

The chain uses TRBV4-3 and TRBJ2-1; TRBD2 matches 7 bases. The CDR3 extends over 17 amino acids. J was trimmed by 8 bases and V by 0 bases; bases with no gene match: 13. From germline, CDR1 is LGHNA and CDR2 YSLEER. This CDR3 is CASSQDRGGSFIDEQFF. CDR3 bases: TGCGCCAGCAGCCAAGATCGAGGCGGGAGTTTTATCGATGAGCAGTTCTTC.

The V call is TRBV5-8, the J call TRBJ2-1; D call uncertain. CDR1 and CDR2 from the germline V gene are SGHTS and YDEGEE. CDR3 size: 12 residues. Trimming took 1 base from V and 6 from J, leaving 5 bases between them. In nucleotides, the CDR3 is TGTGCCAGCAGCTTGATTGTCAATGAGCAGTTCTTC. The encoded protein is CASSLIVNEQFF.

The chain has TRBV9 and TRBJ1-2, with TRBD1 matching over 8 bases. This CDR3 spans 15 amino acids. Germline CDR1 reads SGDLS; CDR2 reads YYNGEE. The V segment lost 4 bases and the J segment 3 bases; nucleotides outside the gene matches: 8. The CDR3 bases are TGTGCCAGCAGCCCCCGACAGGGGAGCGACTATGGCTACACCTTC. Protein: CASSPRQGSDYGYTF.